This T cell receptor beta chain was identified in a study of shared clonotypes between healthy human individuals. Across the whole study: Donors, aged 18 to 49, were a couple of women and a few men.

Germline CDR1 is MNHNY and CDR2 is SVGAGI (reference sequence). The V end lost 4 bases, the J end lost 5 bases, and 14 bases lay between the germline ends. The CDR3 sequence is 14 residues long. Deep-level running was used for the assay. The method was immunoSEQ multiplex PCR; TCRdb's version includes in-frame clones alone and lacks a portion of them. The sample consists of 600,000 to 750,000 clones, roughly 72% of them appearing once. Study findings and constraints: Depth was large, yet rarefaction showed that sorted-subset sequencing was incomplete.

The count of this clone is one. Antigen specificity is unknown. This receptor was identified in a woman aged 25 to 39 in good health. This chain connects TRBV6-6 to TRBJ2-5; the D gene is possibly TRBD2 (6 bases). Sequenced input: memory CD4+ T cells sorted from blood. Subset meaning: CD45RA-negative fraction. In DNA, the CDR3 is TGTGCCAGCAGTTGGGGACGGGAGCGGGAGACCCAGTACTTC. This sequence encodes CASSWGRERETQYF.